The clone carrying this TCR beta chain was observed a single time. Its antigen is not known. The sample originates from a study of spatial heterogeneity in lung cancer. The study tagged each TCR cDNA molecule with a unique molecular identifier. MiXCR was run by TCRdb on the 5' RACE reads, yielding one entry per CDR3 protein. Among about 5,700 distinct CDR3 sequences, around an eighth were seen once, and the ten largest hold about 16%. This CDR3 has 14 residues. The V and J ends lost 0 bases and 3 bases respectively, with 9 bases between them. Germline CDR1 reads SGHRS; CDR2 reads YFSETQ. Time point described: sample taken at primary tumor resection. Study-level points and caveats: It was found that expanded intratumoral alpha and beta TCR counts tracked tumor mutation counts. Expanded TCR counts, ubiquitous and regional, correlated respectively with ubiquitous and regional nonsynonymous mutation counts.

The TCR originated in a female donor with early-stage non-small cell lung cancer. Sequenced material: lung tumor tissue, taken at surgery. The chain carries TRBV5-1 and TRBJ1-1; D ambiguous. CDR3 nucleotides: TGCGCCAGCAGCTTGGGAGGATTTGACACTGAAGCTTTCTTT. Its translation: CASSLGGFDTEAFF. The full variable domain, rest sourced from reference TRBV5-1 and TRBJ1-1, is KAGVTQTPRYLIKTRGQQVTLSCSPISGHRSVSWYQQTPGQGLQFLFEYFSETQRNKGNFPGRFSGRQFSNSRSEMNVSTLELGDSALYLCASSLGGFDTEAFFGQGTRLTVV.